This record covers a single T cell receptor (beta chain). This clone was recorded only once. Its cognate antigen has yet to be identified. No base quality information exists; no much larger clone differs at one position. The sample is drawn from a study of shared clonotypes between healthy human individuals (dated by TCRdb to about 2020). Study-level background: A couple of women and three men aged 18 to 49 years were included in the cohort. For each donor, CD4 naive and CD4 memory were each given three plates, CD8 naive was given two plates, and CD8 memory was given one plate. The study deeply sequenced blood TCR repertoires of roughly five healthy adults to estimate repertoire size and the extent of clonotype sharing between individuals. To increase sequencing depth and limit assay-specific biases, different laboratories used diverse techniques to prepare libraries and sequence TCR repertoires. Between about 0.9 and 9 billion PBMCs per donor were obtained by leukapheresis. The research as a whole found: Compared with non-shared clonotypes, the clonotypes found in all four sorted-subset donors had higher generation probabilities. Sampling was restricted to blood, and TCR repertoires in tissues likely differ from the TCR repertoires found in blood. Across four donors, around 5% of naive CD4, around 3.5% of naive CD8, 2.3% of memory CD4, and about 0.4% of memory CD8 clonotypes were shared. Larger estimated clonotype richness was generally found for naive subsets than for memory subsets. Rarefaction of sorted-subset datasets indicated incomplete sequencing despite the large sequencing depth. Based on pairwise subsampling, the degree of clonotype sharing among donors was expected to be affected by sequencing depth. The genetic and exposure-history diversity represented was limited by the small number of donors.

The germline V gene sets CDR1 to MDHEN and CDR2 to SYDVKM. V is pared back by 0 bases and J by 5 bases, with 10 bases lying between the germline termini. The CDR3 numbers 15 residues from cysteine through phenylalanine. This entry keeps only the CDR3 DNA: 45 bases, framed from base 1. Donors were healthy HIV-negative adults with no recently reported acute infections or vaccinations. All donors were Caucasian adults living in Nashville, Tennessee, USA. CD4+ T cells were enriched through magnetic negative selection, after which naive cells were positively selected on CD45RA and the remaining negative fraction served as the memory subset. After blood collection by leukapheresis, PBMCs were isolated using Ficoll-Histopaque density gradient centrifugation and then cryopreserved in the vapor phase of liquid nitrogen. Analytical flow cytometry was used to check the purity and quantity of each magnetically sorted T cell population. Genomic DNA was isolated from each sorted fraction and quantified by UV absorbance on a Nanodrop 2000c.

Using the deep immunoSEQ assay, multiplex PCR amplified TCR CDR3 regions from genomic DNA. Extracted genomic DNA from each cell subset was spread evenly across all wells of several immunoSEQ 96-well plates, with each plate serving as a replicate. For sorted subsets, about 200 ng genomic DNA, equal to some 30,000 T cell genomes, was loaded into each replicate PCR. The purified libraries were quantified using a Qubit 3.0 fluorometer, sized with a Bioanalyzer 2100, and then quantified again using the KAPA Library Quantification kit. Every immunoSEQ 96-well plate was sequenced on a dedicated single-read 150-cycle Illumina NextSeq 550 flow cell. The authors processed their data as follows. Because the immunoSEQ output included only junctional sequences and no quality scores, the filtering could not be the same as the filtering used for full-length reads. Sequences were annotated with PyIR, a Python wrapper for IgBLAST v1.9, using IMGT germline references to assign V/J genes and CDR3. Any read was removed if the V/J assignment was weak (E-value above 1e-6), the CDR3 was missing, or the read contained stop codons, out-of-frame junctions, or ambiguous translated residues. V3J clonotypes were defined as sequences sharing an identical inferred V gene, J gene, and CDR3 amino acid sequence. Percentage overlap between repertoires was calculated by dividing the number of shared unique clonotypes by the size of the smaller repertoire. Richness of each repertoire was evaluated using RTK rarefaction, the Chao1 estimator, and Recon v2.1 estimates of unobserved clonotypes. For all TCRbeta clonotypes obtained by the gDNA method from several donors, generation probabilities were computed with OLGA. TCRdb's version of the immuneACCESS table is confined to in-frame rearrangements and falls short of the full clone set. An unresolved V gene accounts for under half of the shortfall where checked; the remainder is of unknown origin. V and J calls and clone size are copied from that table; D and trimming were computed from the DNA. In all, the sample holds about 1.5 million clones, and roughly 96% of those were seen once. More than 0.9% of the sample lies in the top ten.

Sequenced sample: naive CD4+ T cells sorted from blood. In the paper's terms, the cell subset or site label means: CD45RA+ positively selected. This sequence uses TRBV28 and TRBJ1-4, with the D gene not clear enough to name. This clonotype originated in a man younger than 40 in good health. The CDR3 protein: CASSLWSIPNEKLFF. The bases read TGTGCCAGCAGTTTATGGTCTATCCCAAATGAAAAACTGTTTTTT.